The 6 T cell receptor beta chains below come from one sample, sequenced in a study of CD8 T cells in ankylosing spondylitis (dated by TCRdb to between 2016 and 2019). Library method: 5' RACE. The run used an Illumina HiSeq 2500. The public reads were quality trimmed at Q25 with fastp and then assembled into clones with MiXCR by TCRdb, keeping productive beta chains. When rows share a CDR3 protein, they turn into one entry using the most common DNA and genes. The sample table shows about 36,000 distinct CDR3 sequences, and about 6.3% are seen once. About 12% of the sample belongs to the ten largest clones. The specimen sequenced was blood, either unsorted or a sorted T cell fraction (not recorded which). Receptor source: a male donor with ankylosing spondylitis or in good health (not recorded which).

This clonotype was observed at least ten times. This chain joins TRBV18 and TRBJ2-3; TRBD2 matches 7 bases. This CDR3 is 17 amino acids long. V trimming: 3 bases; J trimming: 7 bases; junction bases outside the gene matches: 16. CDR1 KGHSH and CDR2 LQKENI come from the germline V gene. CDR3 bases: TGTGCCAGCTCACCTCGGGAAAGGACTAGTTTATTTTATACGCAGTATTTT. Amino acids: CASSPRERTSLFYTQYF. Combining the CDR3 with reference TRBV18 and TRBJ2-3 gives the whole variable domain NAGVMQNPRHLVRRRGQEARLRCSPMKGHSHVYWYRQLPEEGLKFMVYLQKENIIDESGMPKERFSAEFPKEGPSILRIQQVVRGDSAAYFCASSPRERTSLFYTQYFGPGTRLTVL.

This clonotype was seen ten or more times. The chain is built from TRBV29-1 and TRBJ2-3; tentative D call: TRBD1 (5 bases). This CDR3 contains 11 residues. Germline loops: CDR1 SQVTM, CDR2 ANQGSEA. The V and J ends lost 4 bases and 8 bases respectively, with 10 bases between them. The CDR3 DNA sequence: TGCAGCGTTGCCATCCAGGGTACGCAGTATTTT. Translation: CSVAIQGTQYF.

In its sample, this clonotype was seen many times. The CDR3 protein is CSVEREALYNEQFF. The CDR3 DNA sequence: TGCAGCGTTGAGAGGGAGGCCCTCTACAATGAGCAGTTCTTC. The chain joins TRBV29-1 to TRBJ2-1; TRBD2 is a possible D gene (6 bases). V was pared by 3 bases and J by 3 bases, with 12 bases between. CDR1 is SQVTM, CDR2 ANQGSEA, per germline. The CDR3 is made up of 14 amino acids.

There are many counts of this clonotype. This chain joins TRBV7-2 and TRBJ2-1; the D call may be TRBD1 or TRBD2 (6 bases each). The germline V and J ends were trimmed by 4 bases and 2 bases, with 15 bases remaining between them. Germline-derived CDR1 and CDR2 are SGHTA and FQGNSA. This CDR3 comprises 16 residues. DNA of the CDR3: TGTGCCAGCAGCTCCTCCCCGGGGGCGGCCTACAATGAGCAGTTCTTC. It translates to CASSSSPGAAYNEQFF.

This clonotype showed up many times. V gene TRBV4-3 combines with J gene TRBJ2-7; D is uncertain. CDR3 size: 15 residues. V lost 0 bases and J 0 bases, leaving 9 bases between the germline ends. CDR1 and CDR2 (germline): LGHNA, YSLEER. CDR3 in amino acids: CASSQDRGFSYEQYF. For the CDR3, the DNA is TGCGCCAGCAGCCAAGATCGCGGTTTCTCCTACGAGCAGTACTTC.

V and J are TRBV29-1 and TRBJ2-1; 9 nucleotides agree with TRBD2. V was clipped by 4 bases and J by 9 bases; unmatched bases: 7. The CDR3 is 13 residues long. The germline gives CDR1 SQVTM, CDR2 ANQGSEA. The CDR3 spells CSVGASGAGEQFF. The CDR3 region has the DNA TGCAGCGTTGGAGCTAGCGGGGCCGGTGAGCAGTTCTTC.